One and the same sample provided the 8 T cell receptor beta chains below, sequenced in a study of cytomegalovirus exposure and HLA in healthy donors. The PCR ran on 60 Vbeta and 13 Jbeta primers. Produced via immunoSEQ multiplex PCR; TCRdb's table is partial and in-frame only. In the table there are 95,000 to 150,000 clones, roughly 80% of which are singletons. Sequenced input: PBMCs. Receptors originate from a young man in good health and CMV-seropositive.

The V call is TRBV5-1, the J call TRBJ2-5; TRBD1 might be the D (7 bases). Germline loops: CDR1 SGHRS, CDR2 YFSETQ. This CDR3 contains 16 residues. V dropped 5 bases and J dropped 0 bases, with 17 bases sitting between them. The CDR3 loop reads CASSQGGLGYQETQYF. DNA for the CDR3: TGCGCCAGCAGTCAGGGGGGCCTGGGATACCAAGAGACCCAGTACTTC.

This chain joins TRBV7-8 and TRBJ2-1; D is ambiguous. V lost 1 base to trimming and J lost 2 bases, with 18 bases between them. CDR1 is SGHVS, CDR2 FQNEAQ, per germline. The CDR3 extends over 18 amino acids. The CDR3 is CASSLGHLLVTTYNEQFF. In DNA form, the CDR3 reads TGTGCCAGCAGCTTAGGCCACCTGCTGGTAACTACCTACAATGAGCAGTTCTTC.

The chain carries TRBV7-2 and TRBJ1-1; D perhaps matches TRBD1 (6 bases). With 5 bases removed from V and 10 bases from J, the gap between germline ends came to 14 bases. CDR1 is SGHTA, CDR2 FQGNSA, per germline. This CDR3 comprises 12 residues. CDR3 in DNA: TGTGCCAGCAGCCTCACGACAGGAGGAGCTTTCTTT. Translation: CASSLTTGGAFF.

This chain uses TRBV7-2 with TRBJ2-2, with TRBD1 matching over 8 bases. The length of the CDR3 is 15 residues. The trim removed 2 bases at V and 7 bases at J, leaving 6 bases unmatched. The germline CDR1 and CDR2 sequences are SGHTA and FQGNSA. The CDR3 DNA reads TGTGCCAGCAGCTTAAGGACAGGGCGGGGCGGGGAGCTGTTTTTT. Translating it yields CASSLRTGRGGELFF.

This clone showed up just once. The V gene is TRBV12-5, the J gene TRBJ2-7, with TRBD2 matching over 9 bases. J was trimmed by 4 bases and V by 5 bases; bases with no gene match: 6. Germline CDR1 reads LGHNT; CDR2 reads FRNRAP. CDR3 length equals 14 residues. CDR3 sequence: CASGRGGDRYEQYF. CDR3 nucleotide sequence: TGTGCTAGTGGTCGCGGGGGGGACAGATACGAGCAGTACTTC.

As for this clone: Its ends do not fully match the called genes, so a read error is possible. The CDR3 bases are TGTTCCAGCAGCTTCTCTAGCGGGAGCGGGGACACCGGGGAGCTGTTTTTT. Translated, it gives CSSSFSSGSGDTGELFF. The chain has TRBV7-9 and TRBJ2-2; TRBD2 matches 10 bases. Germline loops: CDR1 SEHNR, CDR2 FQNEAQ (reference sequence). This CDR3 region has 17 residues.

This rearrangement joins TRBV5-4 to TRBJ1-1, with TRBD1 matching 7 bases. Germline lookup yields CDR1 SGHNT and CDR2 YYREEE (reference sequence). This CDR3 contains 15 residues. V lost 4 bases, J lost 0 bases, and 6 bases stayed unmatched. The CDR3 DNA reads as TGTGCCAGCAGCAAAACGGGACAGTTGAACACTGAAGCTTTCTTT. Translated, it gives CASSKTGQLNTEAFF. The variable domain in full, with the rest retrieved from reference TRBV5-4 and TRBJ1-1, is ETGVTQSPTHLIKTRGQQVTLRCSSQSGHNTVSWYQQALGQGPQFIFQYYREEENGRGNFPPRFSGLQFPNYSSELNVNALELDDSALYLCASSKTGQLNTEAFFGQGTRLTVV.

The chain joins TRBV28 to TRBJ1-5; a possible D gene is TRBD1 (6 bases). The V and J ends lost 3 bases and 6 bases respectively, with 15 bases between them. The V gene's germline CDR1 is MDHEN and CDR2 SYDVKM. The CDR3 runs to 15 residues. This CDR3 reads CASSFGVGAGQPQHF. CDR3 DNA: TGTGCCAGCAGTTTCGGGGTGGGGGCGGGTCAGCCCCAGCATTTT.